Each of the 14 T cell receptor beta chains below was sequenced from the same sample in a study of blood T cell repertoires in COVID-19. Sequenced by immunoSEQ multiplex PCR; TCRdb stores in-frame clones only, minus some. The sample shows about 200,000 clones, 70% to 90% of them seen only once. Sequenced: peripheral blood. These receptors came from a man between 60 and 75 years old with active or convalescent COVID-19.

The chain is built from TRBV10-2 and TRBJ2-5, with D perhaps TRBD2 (6 bases). The length of the CDR3 is 16 residues. V shed 5 bases and J shed 1 base, with 17 bases lying between them. CDR1 is WSHSY, CDR2 SAAADI, per germline. The CDR3 here is CASSQLSGPPQETQYF. Written as DNA, the CDR3 is TGCGCCAGCAGTCAACTTAGCGGACCACCCCAAGAGACCCAGTACTTC.

This chain joins TRBV2 and TRBJ2-3, with unresolved D. The CDR3 has 12 amino acids. From germline, CDR1 is SNHLY and CDR2 FYNNEI. V lost 5 bases to trimming and J lost 3 bases, with 6 bases between them. The CDR3 reads CASSLHTDTQYF. CDR3 bases: TGTGCCAGCAGTTTACATACAGATACGCAGTATTTT.

V and J are TRBV7-3 and TRBJ2-3; 12 bases are a match to TRBD2. V shed 5 bases, J shed 6 bases, and the junction held 9 bases outside the gene matches. Germline V gene sequence: CDR1 SGHTA, CDR2 FQGTGA. The CDR3 totals 16 residues. DNA of the CDR3: TGTGCCAGCAGCGCCTCTAGCGGGGGGGCTGGGGATACGCAGTATTTT. It encodes CASSASSGGAGDTQYF.

This clone was seen a single time. This chain uses TRBV2 with TRBJ1-6; TRBD1 agrees at 7 bases. Germline values: CDR1 SNHLY, CDR2 FYNNEI. The CDR3 consists of 16 residues. Trimming cost V 4 bases and J 3 bases; bases outside gene matches: 6. CDR3 bases: TGTGCCAGCAGTGGGACCGGGACAGACTATAATTCACCCCTCCACTTT. Amino acids: CASSGTGTDYNSPLHF.

The rearrangement links TRBV29-1 to TRBJ1-1, with D perhaps TRBD1 (5 bases). Trimming stripped 4 bases from V and 0 bases from J, with 9 bases between. Germline V gives CDR1 SQVTM, CDR2 ANQGSEA. This CDR3 spans 13 amino acids. CDR3 bases: TGCAGCGTTGTTCGGGGGGTGAACACTGAAGCTTTCTTT. The encoded protein is CSVVRGVNTEAFF.

This chain links TRBV9 with TRBJ2-3; TRBD2 agrees at 15 bases. The trim removed 4 bases at V and 2 bases at J, leaving 11 bases unmatched. The germline gives CDR1 SGDLS, CDR2 YYNGEE. The CDR3 contains 19 residues. Here the CDR3 DNA reads TGTGCCAGCAGCAGGACTAGCGGGGGGGCCTGGGAACACACAGATACGCAGTATTTT. It encodes CASSRTSGGAWEHTDTQYF.

The V and J genes are TRBV6-1 and TRBJ1-4; D uncertain. This CDR3 is built from 14 residues. V gave up 1 base and J gave up 6 bases, with 9 bases separating them. CDR1 is MNHNS and CDR2 is SASEGT in the germline V gene. This CDR3 reads CASSEGGSDEKLFF. In nucleotides, the CDR3 is TGTGCCAGCAGTGAAGGAGGGTCAGATGAAAAACTGTTTTTT.

CDR3 in amino acids: CAISGTSGEQFF. The CDR3 region has the DNA TGTGCCATCAGTGGTACTAGCGGTGAGCAGTTCTTC. The chain uses TRBV10-3 and TRBJ2-1; 8 nucleotides align to TRBD2. The CDR3 consists of 12 residues. V shed 4 bases, J shed 9 bases, and the junction held 2 bases outside the gene matches. The germline V gene encodes CDR1 ENHRY and CDR2 SYGVKD.

The gene calls are TRBV7-2 and TRBJ1-4; 7 bases are shared with TRBD1. This CDR3 has 16 amino acids. The germline V gene encodes CDR1 SGHTA and CDR2 FQGNSA. V shed 4 bases, J shed 7 bases, and the junction held 12 bases outside the gene matches. Here the CDR3 reads CASSSTLDRSSEKLFF. CDR3 DNA: TGTGCCAGCAGCTCGACGCTGGACAGGTCTTCTGAAAAACTGTTTTTT.

The chain recombines TRBV7-9 with TRBJ1-2; 10 bases are a match to TRBD1. The CDR3 contains 15 residues. Germline assignment: CDR1 SEHNR and CDR2 FQNEAQ (reference sequence). Losses at the gene ends were 5 bases for V and 6 bases for J; bases not matched to a gene: 9. CDR3 nucleotides: TGTGCCAGCAGCCCCGGGACAGGGGTGTTTCATGGCTACACCTTC. Residues: CASSPGTGVFHGYTF.

V and J are TRBV27 and TRBJ1-5, with TRBD1 as a possible D gene (6 bases). Germline CDR1 reads MNHEY; CDR2 reads SMNVEV (reference sequence). The CDR3 runs to 15 residues. V was pared by 6 bases and J by 3 bases, with 15 bases between. CDR3 nucleotides: TGTGCCAGCAGATGGATGGGGGCCGACAATCAGCCCCAGCATTTT. Protein product: CASRWMGADNQPQHF.

This clone was recorded only once. The chain employs TRBV3-1 (or the pseudogene TRBV3-2) and TRBJ1-1; no reliable D call. CDR3 length: 15 amino acids. The germline V and J ends were trimmed by 1 base and 1 base, with 10 bases remaining between them. Germline values: CDR1 LGHDT, CDR2 YNNKEL (reference sequence). CDR3 in amino acids: CASSQVVGRNTEAFF. As DNA, the CDR3 is TGTGCCAGCAGCCAAGTGGTGGGGAGGAACACTGAAGCTTTCTTT.

The rearrangement uses TRBV4-2 and TRBJ2-1; 11 bases align to TRBD2. CDR3 length: 15 residues. Trimming removed 3 bases from V and 8 bases from J; junction bases left unmatched: 6. CDR1 and CDR2 from the germline V gene are LGHNA and YNFKEQ. As DNA, the CDR3 is TGTGCCAGCAGCCAGGATAGCGGGGGGGCTGATGAGCAGTTCTTC. Translated: CASSQDSGGADEQFF.

V usage is TRBV19 and J usage is TRBJ1-1; no clear D gene. V lost 5 bases and J lost 4, with 20 bases in between. CDR3 length: 16 amino acids. Per the germline V gene, CDR1 is LNHDA and CDR2 is SQIVND (reference sequence). The CDR3: CASSANRVFGGTEAFF. In DNA, the CDR3 is TGTGCCAGTAGTGCGAACCGGGTCTTTGGCGGCACTGAAGCTTTCTTT.